This T cell receptor beta chain came from a study of persistence of HIV-infected CD4 T cells. The immunoSEQ assay was version 4, run in survey mode. Template was genomic DNA at about 9.8 ng/uL, with up to about 1 ug used per sample. Repertoires were generated with immunoSEQ multiplex PCR, while TCRdb's copy carries only in-frame clones and drops some. This table holds some 32,000 clones, 80% to 90% found once. Germline values: CDR1 MNHNS, CDR2 SASEGT. The CDR3 is 15 amino acids. Trimming removed 8 bases from V and 5 bases from J; junction bases left unmatched: 12. Comments on this clone: Its antigen is unidentified.

Cells were stimulated with overlapping HIV-1 Gag 15-mer peptides. CD40L/CD69 double-negative CD45RO-high memory CD4+ T cells were collected. Adults with HIV-1 started suppressive ART while chronically infected. Donors had CD4+ T cell counts above 400 cells/uL and were CMV-seropositive. V and J are TRBV6-1 and TRBJ2-7; TRBD1 matches at 10 bases. The origin of this receptor is an adult woman with HIV who was CMV-seropositive. The sequencing here drew on CD4+ T cells sorted from PBMCs after roughly 17-hour stimulation, taken from a patient who received antiretroviral therapy. The CDR3 nucleotides read TGTGCCAGCGGGACAGGGGTTCGGATTTCGGACGAGCAGTACTTC. This translates into CASGTGVRISDEQYF.